The 23 T cell receptor beta chains presented below share a single source sample, sequenced in a study of blood T cell repertoires in COVID-19. Generated by immunoSEQ multiplex PCR, the TCRdb table keeps only in-frame clones and is missing some. The data contain some 70,000 clones, 90% to 95% of them singletons. Sequenced: peripheral blood. The receptors stem from a human donor in a cohort sampled during active COVID-19.

This chain uses TRBV5-4 with TRBJ2-7; tentatively, D is TRBD1 (6 bases). This CDR3 has 12 residues. V gave up 4 bases and J gave up 4 bases, with 9 bases separating them. Germline V gene sequence: CDR1 SGHNT, CDR2 YYREEE (reference sequence). CDR3 coding DNA: TGTGCCAGCAGCGGAGACAGGTACGAGCAGTACTTC. It yields the protein CASSGDRYEQYF.

The V call is TRBV6-1, the J call TRBJ2-5; 13 nucleotides agree with TRBD2. Unmatched junction bases numbered 7, after V lost 1 base and J lost 5 bases. CDR1 and CDR2 (germline): MNHNS, SASEGT. The CDR3 spans 17 residues. The CDR3 DNA is TGTGCCAGCAGTGAAGTAACTAGCGGGGGGGTCATGGAGACCCAGTACTTC. This sequence encodes CASSEVTSGGVMETQYF.

V and J are TRBV27 and TRBJ2-3; TRBD1 matches 9 bases. CDR1 MNHEY and CDR2 SMNVEV come from the germline V gene (reference sequence). CDR3 length: 18 residues. V shed 5 bases, J shed 3 bases, and the junction held 15 bases outside the gene matches. CDR3 coding DNA: TGTGCCAGCAGTCCAATCCCGGGACAGGGATCCGTGACAGATACGCAGTATTTT. Amino acid sequence: CASSPIPGQGSVTDTQYF.

The V and J genes are TRBV19 and TRBJ1-1, with D possibly matching TRBD1 (5 bases). Trimming stripped 5 bases from V and 4 bases from J, with 14 bases between. The length of the CDR3 is 14 residues. CDR1 LNHDA and CDR2 SQIVND come from the germline V gene (reference sequence). In nucleotides, the CDR3 is TGTGCCAGTAGTGAGATAGGGGCTGGCACTGAAGCTTTCTTT. This gives the protein CASSEIGAGTEAFF.

This rearrangement joins TRBV4-3 to TRBJ1-2, with D possibly TRBD1 on 5 matching bases. In germline, CDR1 is LGHNA, CDR2 YSLEER. V was pared by 1 base and J by 4 bases, with 13 bases between. The CDR3 sequence is 15 residues long. The CDR3 reads CASSQARQGPYGYTF. In DNA form, the CDR3 reads TGCGCCAGCAGCCAAGCCCGGCAGGGCCCCTATGGCTACACCTTC.

The chain combines TRBV18 with TRBJ2-3, with D possibly being TRBD1 (6 bases). CDR3 length: 15 amino acids. The germline V gene encodes CDR1 KGHSH and CDR2 LQKENI. Deletions cut 4 bases from V and 1 base from J, with 12 bases between. The CDR3 DNA follows: TGTGCCAGCTCACGCCGGGCAGGGGGCACAGATACGCAGTATTTT. It encodes CASSRRAGGTDTQYF.

Here the CDR3 DNA reads TGTGCCAGCAGGGAAAGGGGGGGAACTAACTATGGCTACACCTTC. This translates into CASRERGGTNYGYTF. This sequence joins TRBV5-4 and TRBJ1-2, with D perhaps TRBD1 (6 bases). V shed 5 bases and J shed 0 bases, with 14 bases lying between them. This CDR3 contains 15 residues. Germline lookup yields CDR1 SGHNT and CDR2 YYREEE (reference sequence).

A single count supports this clone. The V call is TRBV4-1, the J call TRBJ2-3; 9 positions match TRBD1. CDR1 and CDR2 (germline): MGHRA, YSYEKL. The length of the CDR3 is 16 residues. After removal of 4 bases from V and 6 bases from J, the junction contained 11 bases not matched to a gene. CDR3 in amino acids: CASSRSGQGPLDTQYF. Here the CDR3 DNA reads TGCGCCAGCAGCCGATCGGGACAGGGACCTTTGGATACGCAGTATTTT.

The rearrangement links TRBV7-2 to TRBJ2-3; D possibly corresponds to TRBD2 (7 bases). The germline CDR1 and CDR2 sequences are SGHTA and FQGNSA. V lost 2 bases, J lost 3 bases, and 18 bases lay in between. The CDR3 loop spans 17 amino acids. CDR3 amino acids: CASSLRARGLLTDTQYF. The CDR3 region has the DNA TGTGCCAGCAGCTTACGAGCGCGGGGGCTTTTGACAGATACGCAGTATTTT.

The V gene is TRBV6-2 or TRBV6-3, the J gene TRBJ1-2, with D possibly matching TRBD1 (6 bases). Between the trimmed V and J ends, which lost 4 bases and 2 bases, there was a span of 8 bases. The CDR3 is 13 residues long. Germline V gene sequence: CDR1 MNHEY, CDR2 SVGEGT. CDR3 region: CASSFQGNYGYTF. CDR3 DNA: TGTGCCAGCAGTTTCCAGGGGAACTATGGCTACACCTTC.

This chain joins TRBV2 and TRBJ2-4, with a possible D match to TRBD2 (5 bases). This CDR3 contains 18 residues. V dropped 3 bases and J dropped 0 bases, with 18 bases sitting between them. Germline-derived CDR1 and CDR2 are SNHLY and FYNNEI. DNA of the CDR3: TGTGCCAGCAGTGACTCGGGGATCTTCCCGTTAGCCAAAAACATTCAGTACTTC. Translation: CASSDSGIFPLAKNIQYF. Filled out from reference TRBV2 and TRBJ2-4, the complete variable domain reads EPEVTQTPSHQVTQMGQEVILRCVPISNHLYFYWYRQILGQKVEFLVSFYNNEISEKSEIFDDQFSVERPDGSNFTLKIRSTKLEDSAMYFCASSDSGIFPLAKNIQYFGAGTRLSVL.

This clone was detected once. The chain is built from TRBV6-5 and TRBJ2-2; possible D gene TRBD1, 6 bases. CDR1 and CDR2 from the germline V gene are MNHEY and SVGAGI. V dropped 6 bases and J dropped 4 bases, with 12 bases sitting between them. This CDR3 has 14 residues. The CDR3 region is CASRSGQSTGELFF. Here the CDR3 DNA reads TGTGCCAGCAGATCTGGACAGAGCACCGGGGAGCTGTTTTTT.

V usage is TRBV9 and J usage is TRBJ2-2; perhaps TRBD2 as D (6 bases). From germline, CDR1 is SGDLS and CDR2 YYNGEE. This CDR3 comprises 20 residues. V gave up 3 bases and J gave up 5 bases, with 29 bases separating them. This CDR3 reads CASSAFDFLGYGSGTGELFF. The CDR3 DNA reads TGTGCCAGCAGCGCGTTCGACTTTCTTGGATACGGGAGCGGGACCGGGGAGCTGTTTTTT. Drawing the rest from reference TRBV9 and TRBJ2-2, the complete variable domain is DSGVTQTPKHLITATGQRVTLRCSPRSGDLSVYWYQQSLDQGLQFLIQYYNGEERAKGNILERFSAQQFPDLHSELNLSSLELGDSALYFCASSAFDFLGYGSGTGELFFGEGSRLTVL.

J is TRBJ2-3 and V is TRBV11-3, with 8 bases identical to TRBD2. Germline CDR1 and CDR2: SGHNT and YENEEA. V shed 5 bases, J shed 3 bases, and the junction held 1 base outside the gene matches. The CDR3 covers 13 residues. In nucleotides, the CDR3 is TGTGCCAGCAGCCCTAGCGGGACAGATACGCAGTATTTT. This codes for CASSPSGTDTQYF.

The V gene is TRBV5-1, the J gene TRBJ2-3; the match to TRBD2 covers 10 bases. CDR1 is SGHRS, CDR2 YFSETQ, per germline. The CDR3 has 15 amino acids. The trim removed 4 bases at V and 2 bases at J, leaving 4 bases unmatched. The CDR3 sequence is CASSPGLADTDTQYF. CDR3 sequence (DNA): TGCGCCAGCAGCCCAGGACTAGCGGACACAGATACGCAGTATTTT.

Only one count was recorded for this clone. The CDR3 protein is CATSQGGAAYTDTQYF. DNA for the CDR3: TGTGCCACCAGTCAGGGGGGAGCAGCCTACACAGATACGCAGTATTTT. The gene calls are TRBV24-1 and TRBJ2-3, with D perhaps TRBD1 (7 bases). The CDR3 contains 16 residues. The V end lost 6 bases, the J end lost 2 bases, and 17 bases lay between the germline ends. CDR1 is KGHDR, CDR2 SFDVKD, per germline.

This clone occurred a few times. V and J are TRBV6-6 and TRBJ2-1; tentatively, D is TRBD2 (6 bases). The CDR3 consists of 16 residues. Germline CDR1 reads MNHNY; CDR2 reads SVGAGI (reference sequence). Trimming shortened V by 2 bases and J by 0 bases, and 11 bases separated the two germline ends. The CDR3 loop is CASSYALASSYNEQFF. The CDR3 region has the DNA TGTGCCAGCAGTTACGCCCTAGCGAGCTCCTACAATGAGCAGTTCTTC.

The chain combines TRBV28 with TRBJ1-6, with D possibly matching TRBD1 (6 bases). The ends were cut back, 5 bases at V and 10 bases at J, with 18 bases in the middle. The CDR3 spans 15 residues. From germline, CDR1 is MDHEN and CDR2 SYDVKM. The CDR3 protein is CASSKETGLGSPLHF. The CDR3 DNA reads TGTGCCAGCAGTAAAGAGACAGGTCTTGGGTCACCCCTCCACTTT.

The V and J genes are TRBV3-1 (or the pseudogene TRBV3-2) and TRBJ2-5; 10 nucleotides agree with TRBD2. The CDR3 is 16 amino acids. Germline values: CDR1 LGHDT, CDR2 YNNKEL (reference sequence). Trimming removed 6 bases from V and 4 bases from J; junction bases left unmatched: 11. CDR3 DNA sequence: TGTGCCAGCAGACGAACTAGCGGGGCGGGCCGAGAGACCCAGTACTTC. This gives the protein CASRRTSGAGRETQYF.

The chain joins TRBV5-6 to TRBJ2-2, with D unclear. The CDR3 loop spans 16 amino acids. V was pared by 4 bases and J by 2 bases, with 15 bases between. Germline V gene sequence: CDR1 SGHDT, CDR2 YYEEEE. The CDR3 here is CASSARVRTNTGELFF. CDR3 nucleotides: TGTGCCAGCAGCGCCCGGGTCCGCACTAACACCGGGGAGCTGTTTTTT.

V and J are TRBV3-1 (or the pseudogene TRBV3-2) and TRBJ2-5; 11 bases match TRBD2. This CDR3 contains 14 residues. CDR1 LGHDT and CDR2 YNNKEL come from the germline V gene (reference sequence). The ends lost 4 bases at V and 7 bases at J; junction bases unmatched: 5. CDR3 in amino acids: CASSRSGGAVTQYF. The CDR3 coding sequence is TGTGCCAGCAGCCGTAGCGGGGGGGCGGTGACCCAGTACTTC.

The DNA for the CDR3 is TGCGCCAGCAGCCAAGGAAGTACTAGCGGGGGGTACAATGAGCAGTTCTTC. Its translation: CASSQGSTSGGYNEQFF. V usage is TRBV4-1 and J usage is TRBJ2-1, with TRBD2 matching 12 bases. J gave up 4 bases and V 1 base, and 5 bases lay outside the gene matches. Germline CDR1 reads MGHRA; CDR2 reads YSYEKL. This CDR3 has 17 amino acids.

V and J are TRBV19 and TRBJ2-3, with D unresolved. Germline-derived CDR1 and CDR2 are LNHDA and SQIVND (reference sequence). CDR3 size: 15 residues. The germline V and J ends were trimmed by 5 bases and 1 base, with 13 bases remaining between them. The CDR3, as DNA: TGTGCCAGTAGTGGGCCCAGTTTGGGCACAGATACGCAGTATTTT. As protein: CASSGPSLGTDTQYF.